Following are 7 T cell receptor beta chains from one sample sequenced in a study of blood T cell repertoires in COVID-19. The assay was immunoSEQ multiplex PCR, and TCRdb's table has in-frame clones only and misses some. The table lists about 130,000 clones, roughly 89% of them singletons, with more than 15% in the top ten. Sample: peripheral blood. Source of these receptors: a man aged 50-59 years with active or convalescent COVID-19.

The CDR3 DNA reads TGTGCCAGCAGCTCGCCCGGACAGACAGAGACCCAGTACTTC. This codes for CASSSPGQTETQYF. The genes are TRBV5-4 and TRBJ2-5, with D possibly matching TRBD1 (6 bases). This CDR3 spans 14 amino acids. Germline values: CDR1 SGHNT, CDR2 YYREEE (reference sequence). The V end was cut by 3 bases, the J end by 4 bases, with 13 bases between.

About this clone: In the same sample, other DNA sequences code for this CDR3. The genes are TRBV29-1 and TRBJ2-3; maybe TRBD2 (5 bases). CDR3 length: 13 amino acids. The V end was cut by 3 bases, the J end by 1 base, with 8 bases between. Germline V gene lookup returns CDR1 SQVTM and CDR2 ANQGSEA. The CDR3 nucleotides are TGCAGCGTTGAGGTCGGGGGCACAGATACGCAGTATTTT. Amino acid sequence: CSVEVGGTDTQYF.

The V and J genes are TRBV28 and TRBJ1-1, with D uncertain. V shed 9 bases and J shed 5 bases, with 22 bases lying between them. Germline assignment: CDR1 MDHEN and CDR2 SYDVKM. This CDR3 is built from 15 residues. CDR3 nucleotide sequence: TGTGCCAGTGCCACGGGGAGCCGTATGTATACTGAAGCTTTCTTT. Its translation: CASATGSRMYTEAFF.

This clone was counted once. The chain recombines TRBV6-5 with TRBJ2-6; D ambiguous. Germline V lookup: CDR1 MNHEY, CDR2 SVGAGI. The CDR3 is made up of 15 amino acids. The ends were cut back, 2 bases at V and 0 bases at J, with 5 bases in the middle. The DNA for the CDR3 is TGTGCCAGCAGTTACAGCTTCTCTGGGGCCAACGTCCTGACTTTC. It is translated as CASSYSFSGANVLTF.

CDR3 loop: CASSLEPVAGGPDEQYF. CDR3 nucleotide sequence: TGCGCCAGCAGCTTGGAGCCCGTAGCGGGAGGGCCAGACGAGCAGTACTTC. V is TRBV5-1 and J is TRBJ2-7; TRBD2 matches 11 bases. The V and J ends lost 0 bases and 5 bases, in that order; junction bases with no gene match: 10. CDR1 is SGHRS and CDR2 is YFSETQ in the germline V gene. CDR3 size: 17 residues.

This CDR3 is CASSPSTTQNYGYTF. As DNA, the CDR3 is TGTGCCAGCTCACCAAGCACTACTCAAAACTATGGCTACACCTTC. The rearrangement joins TRBV18 to TRBJ1-2; no clear D gene. V was clipped by 2 bases and J by 2 bases, with 12 bases between them. CDR3 size: 15 residues. The germline V gene has CDR1 KGHSH and CDR2 LQKENI.

V and J are TRBV12-5 and TRBJ1-5; 7 nucleotides line up with TRBD1. The CDR3 is 13 residues long. The trim removed 3 bases at V and 5 bases at J, leaving 1 base unmatched. CDR1 and CDR2 (germline): LGHNT, FRNRAP. The CDR3 loop reads CASGFDRDQPQHF. CDR3 bases: TGTGCTAGTGGTTTTGACAGGGATCAGCCCCAGCATTTT.